This is a list of T cell receptor beta chains from one sample in a study of cytomegalovirus exposure and HLA in healthy donors. Clones were read by immunoSEQ multiplex PCR, and TCRdb kept only the in-frame ones, dropping some. Seen here are roughly 140,000 clones, 78% observed once, and the top ten hold about 6.6%. Sequenced: PBMCs. These receptors originate from a woman in her forties in good health and CMV-seropositive. Each CDR3 is given with its conserved first and last residue. A D gene is named only where the DNA matches it firmly. Not every row has a clone size; where given, it reads once, few, many or a size class.

-	-	TRBJ2-2	TRBV4-1	TGCGCCAGCAGCCAAGATTATAACACCGGGGAGCTGTTTTTT	CASSQDYNTGELFF
TRBD2	few	TRBJ2-5	TRBV7-2	TGTGCCAGCAGCTTGGCTAGCGGTCAAGAGACCCAGTACTTC	CASSLASGQETQYF
TRBD1	-	TRBJ1-2	TRBV10-3	TGTGCCATCAGTGAGTCGCACATAACCCAGGGGGCTCGGGGCTACACCTTC	CAISESHITQGARGYTF
-	-	TRBJ2-3	TRBV5-1	TGCGCCAGCAGCTTGGGGAGGGCGGCAGATACGCAGTATTTT	CASSLGRAADTQYF
-	-	TRBJ1-5	TRBV21-1	TGTGCCAGCAGCATCGTCGTAGGCAGGGGGAAGCATCAGCCCCAGCATTTT	CASSIVVGRGKHQPQHF
TRBD2	-	TRBJ2-2	TRBV5-1	TGCGCCAGCAGCCCGAGGACTAGCGGCAACACCGGGGAGCTGTTTTTT	CASSPRTSGNTGELFF
-	-	TRBJ2-2	TRBV29-1	TGCAGCGCGTCGACACAAAACACCGGGGAGCTGTTTTTT	CSASTQNTGELFF
TRBD2	-	TRBJ2-2	TRBV6-6	TGTGCCAGCAGGCTCCCGGGACTAGCGAACACCGGGGAGCTGTTTTTT	CASRLPGLANTGELFF
-	-	TRBJ1-1	TRBV5-1	TGCGCCAGCAGCTTTGAGCCTCAGGCATGGAACACTGAAGCTTTCTTT	CASSFEPQAWNTEAFF
-	-	TRBJ1-4	TRBV7-9	TGTGCCAGCAGCTTAGTGGGGGCAGATGAAAAACTGTTTTTT	CASSLVGADEKLFF
TRBD1	-	TRBJ2-1	TRBV18	TGTGCCAGCTCCCCTCAGCCGGGACAGGGGGGGAGAAATGAGCAGTTCTTC	CASSPQPGQGGRNEQFF
-	-	TRBJ2-3	TRBV6-1	TGTGCCAGCAGCCAGACGGTCGGGGATACGCAGTATTTT	CASSQTVGDTQYF
-	once	TRBJ2-1	TRBV7-8	TGTGCCAGCAGACCCTACGTAAACAATGAGCAGTTCTTC	CASRPYVNNEQFF
-	-	TRBJ2-7	TRBV7-9	TGTGCCAGCAGCTTAGTAGGTAGGGGCAAGACCCACGAGCAGTACTTC	CASSLVGRGKTHEQYF
-	-	TRBJ2-1	TRBV5-4	TGTGCCAGCAGCTCCGGTTTAAGACAGTTCTTC	CASSSGLRQFF
-	-	TRBJ1-4	TRBV4-1	TGCGCCAGCAGCCACCCAGGGAGGAGGGAAGGGGAAAAACTGTTTTTT	CASSHPGRREGEKLFF
-	-	TRBJ2-1	TRBV7-9	TGTGCCAGCAGCTTTCGAGCGGTCAATGAGCAGTTCTTC	CASSFRAVNEQFF